This entry is about one T cell receptor (beta chain). Its antigen is undetermined. The data belong to a study of cytomegalovirus exposure and HLA in healthy donors. With 60 Vbeta and 13 Jbeta primers, the PCR was carried out. Some clones are missing from TCRdb's copy, which holds only in-frame ones; the method was immunoSEQ multiplex PCR. The profile shows around 130,000 clones, about three quarters of them singletons. The study, taken as a whole, reports: CMV serostatus was the only recorded immune exposure for donors.

V lost 1 base to trimming and J lost 2 bases; unmatched junction nucleotides: 8. CDR3 length equals 18 residues. CDR1 is PRHDT and CDR2 is FYEKMQ in the germline V gene (reference sequence). What was sequenced was PBMCs. The receptor comes from a woman aged 25 to 39 in good health and CMV-seronegative. This chain uses TRBV13 with TRBJ2-7, with TRBD2 matching over 13 bases. CDR3 sequence: CASSLADRLAGGPYEQYF. CDR3 sequence (DNA): TGTGCCAGCAGCTTAGCCGACAGACTAGCGGGAGGCCCCTACGAGCAGTACTTC. Full variable domain (missing parts from reference TRBV13 and TRBJ2-7): AAGVIQSPRHLIKEKRETATLKCYPIPRHDTVYWYQQGPGQDPQFLISFYEKMQSDKGSIPDRFSAQQFSDYHSELNMSSLELGDSALYFCASSLADRLAGGPYEQYFGPGTRLTVT.